Following are 30 T cell receptor beta chains from one sample sequenced in a study of blood T cell repertoires in COVID-19. TCRdb's table, derived via immunoSEQ multiplex PCR, lists solely in-frame clones and lacks some. Of over 55,000 clones listed, around 87% were seen once; the top ten hold more than 6.5%. Material for sequencing was peripheral blood. All receptors derive from a human donor with active COVID-19. The donor label of this sample is uncertain.

This clone was counted only a few times. The J gene is TRBJ1-1, the V gene TRBV27, with a tentative D call TRBD1 (5 bases). This CDR3 contains 13 residues. Trimming cost V 1 base and J 6 bases, with 9 bases left between them. Germline V gene data show CDR1 as MNHEY and CDR2 as SMNVEV (reference sequence). The CDR3 DNA reads as TGTGCCAGCAGTTTATTTAGGGGCTCTGAAGCTTTCTTT. Translation gives CASSLFRGSEAFF.

The count of this clone is one. This chain connects TRBV5-1 to TRBJ2-7, with 9 nucleotides matching TRBD1. The CDR3 has 15 residues. V was pared by 0 bases and J by 4 bases, with 5 bases of the junction left unmatched. The germline V gene has CDR1 SGHRS and CDR2 YFSETQ. The CDR3 nucleotides are TGCGCCAGCAGCTTGGTTACAGGGGGCGCTTACGAGCAGTACTTC. The encoded protein is CASSLVTGGAYEQYF.

This rearrangement joins TRBV4-1 to TRBJ2-3; 7 bases are shared with TRBD2. Germline values: CDR1 MGHRA, CDR2 YSYEKL. V shed 4 bases, J shed 3 bases, and the junction held 13 bases outside the gene matches. The CDR3 runs to 17 residues. The CDR3 nucleotides are TGCGCCAGCAGCCCGTACCCCCGCGGGAGTAGTACAGATACGCAGTATTTT. Protein: CASSPYPRGSSTDTQYF.

The chain has TRBV24-1 and TRBJ1-4; 7 bases are shared with TRBD1. CDR3 length equals 17 residues. CDR1 and CDR2 from the germline V gene are KGHDR and SFDVKD. V lost 5 bases, J lost 0 bases, and 8 bases stayed unmatched. The CDR3, as DNA: TGTGCCACCAGTGTCCCGGGACAGAAGGCAACTAATGAAAAACTGTTTTTT. Translation: CATSVPGQKATNEKLFF.

This clone was observed a handful of times. This chain connects TRBV5-1 to TRBJ2-3, with 11 bases fitting TRBD2. The trim removed 3 bases at V and 6 bases at J, leaving 6 bases unmatched. The germline gives CDR1 SGHRS, CDR2 YFSETQ. The CDR3 has 15 residues. CDR3 amino acids: CASSSTSGAADTQYF. For the CDR3, the DNA is TGCGCCAGCAGCTCGACTAGCGGGGCCGCCGATACGCAGTATTTT. The whole variable domain, filled in from reference TRBV5-1 and TRBJ2-3, reads KAGVTQTPRYLIKTRGQQVTLSCSPISGHRSVSWYQQTPGQGLQFLFEYFSETQRNKGNFPGRFSGRQFSNSRSEMNVSTLELGDSALYLCASSSTSGAADTQYFGPGTRLTVL.

V is TRBV4-1 and J is TRBJ2-7; 9 bases agree with TRBD1. CDR1 is MGHRA, CDR2 YSYEKL, per germline. The CDR3 extends over 16 amino acids. The ends lost 3 bases at V and 3 bases at J; junction bases unmatched: 9. The CDR3 region is CASSHPGQGNIYEQYF. The CDR3 region has the DNA TGCGCCAGCAGCCACCCGGGACAGGGAAACATCTACGAGCAGTACTTC.

This clone was detected a few times. The rearrangement joins TRBV5-4 to TRBJ2-7, with D tentatively TRBD2 (5 bases). Trimming pared 7 bases from V and 2 bases from J, leaving 16 bases between. The germline gives CDR1 SGHNT, CDR2 YYREEE (reference sequence). The CDR3 is made up of 14 amino acids. DNA of the CDR3: TGTGCCAGCCCTCGATCCGGGGAACCCTACGAGCAGTACTTC. This gives the protein CASPRSGEPYEQYF.

V is TRBV3-1 (or the pseudogene TRBV3-2) and J is TRBJ2-3, with D hard to call. This CDR3 comprises 14 residues. Trimming pared 1 base from V and 2 bases from J, leaving 7 bases between. The germline V gene has CDR1 LGHDT and CDR2 YNNKEL (reference sequence). CDR3: CASSQVPVTDTQYF. The CDR3 DNA sequence: TGTGCCAGCAGCCAAGTGCCGGTCACAGATACGCAGTATTTT.

The rearrangement links TRBV6-5 to TRBJ2-7; a weak D match, TRBD1 (6 bases). Germline loops: CDR1 MNHEY, CDR2 SVGAGI. Trimming took off 6 bases at V and 0 bases at J, with 12 bases between the two ends. This CDR3 has 14 amino acids. The CDR3 loop is CASSRTVSSYEQYF. The CDR3 DNA reads TGTGCCAGCAGCCGGACAGTGAGCTCCTACGAGCAGTACTTC.

The genes are TRBV2 and TRBJ2-3, with TRBD1 identical over 7 bases. The CDR3 totals 15 residues. The junction had 6 bases not matched to a gene; V was cut back by 6 bases and J by 0 bases. The germline CDR1 and CDR2 sequences are SNHLY and FYNNEI. This CDR3 reads CASSHGTESTDTQYF. CDR3 DNA: TGTGCCAGCAGCCACGGGACAGAGAGCACAGATACGCAGTATTTT.

The chain recombines TRBV18 with TRBJ2-7; 9 bases match TRBD1. V was pared by 2 bases and J by 12 bases, with 14 bases of the junction left unmatched. Germline CDR1 KGHSH, CDR2 LQKENI. CDR3 length equals 15 residues. The DNA for the CDR3 is TGTGCCAGCTCACCAGGGGAGGGACAGGGCTCTCCGCGGTACTTC. Amino acid sequence: CASSPGEGQGSPRYF.

J is TRBJ1-4 and V is TRBV5-8, with 7 bases identical to TRBD1. The germline V gene has CDR1 SGHTS and CDR2 YDEGEE. The CDR3 has 16 amino acids. The V and J ends lost 4 bases and 0 bases, in that order; junction bases with no gene match: 6. The CDR3 nucleotides are TGTGCCAGCAGCCCGGGACAGTTAGCAACTAATGAAAAACTGTTTTTT. It yields the protein CASSPGQLATNEKLFF.

J is TRBJ1-2 and V is TRBV29-1; unclear D gene. The germline V gene has CDR1 SQVTM and CDR2 ANQGSEA. V was pared by 0 bases and J by 7 bases, with 15 bases between. The CDR3 is 14 amino acids. The CDR3 DNA reads as TGCAGCGTTGAAGATCTTATGGAGGCGGGTGGCTACACCTTC. Encoded protein: CSVEDLMEAGGYTF.

The chain recombines TRBV5-5 with TRBJ1-6; weak D call: TRBD1 (5 bases). Trimming removed 0 bases from V and 8 bases from J, with 15 bases in between. Germline CDR1 reads SGHKS; CDR2 reads YYEKEE (reference sequence). The CDR3 length is 16 residues. The CDR3 DNA follows: TGTGCCAGCAGCTTGGGGACACGGTGGCAGGATTCACCCCTCCACTTT. This gives the protein CASSLGTRWQDSPLHF.

J is TRBJ1-5 and V is TRBV2; D is possibly TRBD1 (5 bases). Germline values: CDR1 SNHLY, CDR2 FYNNEI. V was clipped by 3 bases and J by 3 bases, with 12 bases between them. This CDR3 region has 15 residues. CDR3 sequence reads: CASSENQGDNQPQHF. The CDR3 DNA reads TGTGCCAGCAGTGAGAACCAGGGCGACAATCAGCCCCAGCATTTT.

The rearrangement joins TRBV4-1 to TRBJ1-4; 8 nucleotides match TRBD1. From germline, CDR1 is MGHRA and CDR2 YSYEKL. The CDR3 extends over 16 amino acids. Losses at the gene ends were 4 bases for V and 7 bases for J; bases not matched to a gene: 11. CDR3 nucleotide sequence: TGCGCCAGCAGCCTCTCCTGGACAGGGCTCGGTGAAAAACTGTTTTTT. Encoded protein: CASSLSWTGLGEKLFF.

J is TRBJ1-5 and V is TRBV7-8, with D uncertain. V was pared by 5 bases and J by 8 bases, with 13 bases between. Per germline, CDR1 SGHVS and CDR2 FQNEAQ. CDR3 length: 13 amino acids. The CDR3, as DNA: TGTGCCAGCAGCGCGACAACATGGGAGCCCCAGCATTTT. Translated, it gives CASSATTWEPQHF. The full variable domain, in which reference TRBV7-8 and TRBJ1-5 provide the parts outside the CDR3, is GAGVSQSPRYKVAKRGQDVALRCDPISGHVSLFWYQQALGQGPEFLTYFQNEAQLDKSGLPSDRFFAERPEGSVSTLKIQRTQQEDSAVYLCASSATTWEPQHFGDGTRLSIL.

The chain carries TRBV5-1 and TRBJ2-3; 8 bases agree with TRBD2. Germline values: CDR1 SGHRS, CDR2 YFSETQ. J gave up 4 bases and V 5 bases, and 6 bases lay outside the gene matches. The CDR3 consists of 14 residues. The CDR3 sequence: CASRSGGGSDTQYF. For the CDR3, the DNA is TGCGCCAGCAGGAGCGGGGGTGGCTCAGATACGCAGTATTTT. The full variable domain, with the rest looked up from reference TRBV5-1 and TRBJ2-3, is KAGVTQTPRYLIKTRGQQVTLSCSPISGHRSVSWYQQTPGQGLQFLFEYFSETQRNKGNFPGRFSGRQFSNSRSEMNVSTLELGDSALYLCASRSGGGSDTQYFGPGTRLTVL.

V gene TRBV20-1 combines with J gene TRBJ1-2; no firm D call. The CDR3 extends over 17 amino acids. The V and J ends lost 3 bases and 4 bases respectively, with 24 bases between them. Per germline, CDR1 DFQATT and CDR2 SNEGSKA (reference sequence). The CDR3 DNA is TGCAGTGCTAGTCCCGTATTTTTAGACTCCGTCTTCTATGGCTACACCTTC. The encoded protein is CSASPVFLDSVFYGYTF.

The chain combines TRBV6-6 with TRBJ1-2; 7 nucleotides match TRBD1. Germline CDR1 and CDR2: MNHNY and SVGAGI (reference sequence). CDR3 size: 14 residues. The J segment lost 4 bases and the V segment lost 5 bases, leaving 7 bases of the junction unmatched. CDR3 sequence reads: CASSGGQSTYGYTF. The CDR3 nucleotides are TGTGCCAGCAGTGGGGGACAGTCAACCTATGGCTACACCTTC.

The J gene is TRBJ2-1, the V gene TRBV24-1, with TRBD2 matching over 8 bases. Germline loops: CDR1 KGHDR, CDR2 SFDVKD. V dropped 6 bases and J dropped 4; count of bases not matched to a gene: 1. This CDR3 is 13 amino acids long. The CDR3 is CATSRGGYNEQFF. The CDR3 DNA reads as TGTGCCACCAGTCGGGGGGGATACAATGAGCAGTTCTTC.

This chain connects TRBV6-5 to TRBJ2-7; TRBD2 agrees at 9 bases. Germline V lookup: CDR1 MNHEY, CDR2 SVGAGI. V was clipped by 7 bases and J by 3 bases; unmatched bases: 4. The CDR3 is 13 amino acids. The CDR3 sequence: CASTAGGLYEQYF. Here the CDR3 DNA reads TGTGCCAGCACAGCGGGGGGACTCTACGAGCAGTACTTC.

This clone was observed a few times. The rearrangement uses TRBV9 and TRBJ2-7; D is possibly TRBD1 (6 bases). The V end was cut by 4 bases, the J end by 0 bases, with 8 bases between. CDR3 length equals 13 residues. Germline V gene data show CDR1 as SGDLS and CDR2 as YYNGEE. The CDR3 DNA follows: TGTGCCAGCAGCCCGGACAGCTCCTACGAGCAGTACTTC. This encodes CASSPDSSYEQYF. The complete variable domain, with remaining parts taken from reference TRBV9 and TRBJ2-7, reads DSGVTQTPKHLITATGQRVTLRCSPRSGDLSVYWYQQSLDQGLQFLIQYYNGEERAKGNILERFSAQQFPDLHSELNLSSLELGDSALYFCASSPDSSYEQYFGPGTRLTVT.

The rearrangement joins TRBV2 to TRBJ1-5, with 7 bases identical to TRBD1. With V trimmed by 9 bases and J by 0 bases, 5 bases remained unmatched. This CDR3 comprises 14 residues. Germline V lookup: CDR1 SNHLY, CDR2 FYNNEI. CDR3 nucleotides: TGTGCCAGTAGGGACAGAACTAGCAATCAGCCCCAGCATTTT. Translating gives CASRDRTSNQPQHF.

The V gene is TRBV5-1, the J gene TRBJ2-5; no firm D call. Germline V gene lookup returns CDR1 SGHRS and CDR2 YFSETQ. Trimming took 4 bases from V and 5 from J, leaving 18 bases between them. This CDR3 spans 15 amino acids. CDR3 amino acids: CASSDALGPTETQYF. The CDR3 DNA reads TGCGCCAGCAGCGACGCCCTAGGTCCTACTGAGACCCAGTACTTC.

The rearrangement uses TRBV19 and TRBJ2-3, with 9 positions matching TRBD2. Germline V CDR1 and CDR2: LNHDA, SQIVND (reference sequence). Unmatched junction bases numbered 13, after V lost 3 bases and J lost 6 bases. The length of the CDR3 is 17 residues. CDR3 amino acids: CASSIPSESSGADTQYF. The CDR3 coding sequence is TGTGCCAGTAGTATCCCTTCCGAGTCTAGCGGGGCCGATACGCAGTATTTT. Full variable domain (missing parts from reference TRBV19 and TRBJ2-3): DGGITQSPKYLFRKEGQNVTLSCEQNLNHDAMYWYRQDPGQGLRLIYYSQIVNDFQKGDIAEGYSVSREKKESFPLTVTSAQKNPTAFYLCASSIPSESSGADTQYFGPGTRLTVL.

The chain carries TRBV7-2 and TRBJ2-1; TRBD2 is a possible D gene (5 bases). The CDR3 has 14 amino acids. Trimming cost V 5 bases and J 8 bases, with 16 bases left between them. Germline V lookup: CDR1 SGHTA, CDR2 FQGNSA. The CDR3 is CASSPDYASDEQFF. In nucleotides, the CDR3 is TGTGCCAGCAGCCCCGACTACGCGAGCGATGAGCAGTTCTTC.

The J gene is TRBJ2-2, the V gene TRBV5-6; D remains unclear. CDR1 is SGHDT, CDR2 YYEEEE, per germline. The CDR3 loop spans 11 amino acids. V gave up 1 base and J gave up 8 bases, with 3 bases separating them. CDR3 loop: CASSLSGELFF. The CDR3 DNA reads as TGTGCCAGCAGCTTGTCGGGGGAGCTGTTTTTT.

This chain links TRBV7-2 with TRBJ2-5; TRBD2 matches at 13 bases. The V and J ends lost 5 bases and 5 bases, in that order; junction bases with no gene match: 8. CDR3 length equals 16 residues. Germline V gene data show CDR1 as SGHTA and CDR2 as FQGNSA. CDR3 in amino acids: CASSPRTSGSRETQYF. The CDR3 DNA reads TGTGCCAGCAGCCCGAGGACTAGCGGGAGTAGGGAGACCCAGTACTTC.

The V gene is TRBV5-4, the J gene TRBJ2-1; TRBD2 aligns across 7 bases. V lost 0 bases, J lost 3 bases, and 3 bases stayed unmatched. Germline assignment: CDR1 SGHNT and CDR2 YYREEE (reference sequence). The CDR3 runs 15 residues. CDR3: CASSLDRDYYNEQFF. The CDR3 DNA follows: TGTGCCAGCAGCTTGGACCGGGACTACTACAATGAGCAGTTCTTC.